These 21 T cell receptor beta chains were all obtained from the same sample, sequenced in a study of blood T cells in healthy people across ages. For the second PCR, which ran for about 6 to 11 cycles, a sample-barcoded 5' primer and a J-beta primer mix were used. From the 5' RACE reads, TCRdb called clonotypes with MiXCR, one entry per CDR3 protein. This table holds over a million distinct CDR3 sequences, more than 35% found once. The sample was blood. The source is an older woman in good health.

The chain carries TRBV5-1 and TRBJ1-5, with D tentatively TRBD1 (6 bases). CDR1 is SGHRS, CDR2 YFSETQ, per germline. This CDR3 region has 14 residues. Trimming removed 4 bases from V and 3 bases from J, with 11 bases in between. The CDR3 bases are TGCGCCAGCAGCGTGGGGGGCTTCAATCAGCCCCAGCATTTT. This sequence encodes CASSVGGFNQPQHF.

The chain uses TRBV2 and TRBJ2-7, with D perhaps matching TRBD1 (5 bases). This CDR3 has 12 residues. V shed 10 bases and J shed 5 bases, with 15 bases lying between them. Germline CDR1 is SNHLY and CDR2 is FYNNEI. In nucleotides, the CDR3 is TGTGCCAACAACAGGATGGCCGACGAGCAGTACTTC. It yields the protein CANNRMADEQYF.

The chain links TRBV6-6 to TRBJ1-3; D remains ambiguous. The V end lost 4 bases, the J end lost 0 bases, and 7 bases lay between the germline ends. This CDR3 is 14 amino acids long. Germline CDR1 MNHNY, CDR2 SVGAGI (reference sequence). The CDR3 nucleotides read TGTGCCAGCAGTTTGCCGAGCTCTGGAAACACCATATATTTT. This codes for CASSLPSSGNTIYF.

This clonotype was seen more than once but under ten times. This chain connects TRBV2 to TRBJ2-7; D not resolved. Trimming shortened V by 8 bases and J by 3 bases, and 17 bases separated the two germline ends. The CDR3 loop spans 14 amino acids. Germline V gene data show CDR1 as SNHLY and CDR2 as FYNNEI. CDR3 bases: TGTGCCAGCGGCGCGGTCAGAGAGAACTACGAGCAGTACTTC. Encoded protein: CASGAVRENYEQYF.

The V and J genes are TRBV20-1 and TRBJ2-1; D uncertain. V lost 6 bases and J lost 8, with 11 bases in between. Germline assignment: CDR1 DFQATT and CDR2 SNEGSKA (reference sequence). The CDR3 contains 11 residues. CDR3 DNA sequence: TGCAGTGCCGCGATGTTGGATGAGCAGTTCTTC. Amino acid sequence: CSAAMLDEQFF.

Of note for this clonotype: A read error may be the cause here, since a much bigger clone is one base away. The V and J genes are TRBV6-2 or TRBV6-3 and TRBJ2-1; 9 positions match TRBD1. CDR1 is MNHEY, CDR2 SVGEGT, per germline. The CDR3 extends over 15 amino acids. The chain's CDR3 is CACRAGTGFADEQFF. The CDR3 bases are TGTGCCTGCAGGGCCGGGACAGGGTTTGCGGATGAGCAGTTCTTC.

In its sample, this clonotype was seen a few times. The chain has TRBV2 and TRBJ2-3, with 8 positions matching TRBD2. The CDR3 consists of 18 residues. Germline V lookup: CDR1 SNHLY, CDR2 FYNNEI. V lost 6 bases, J lost 4 bases, and 18 bases stayed unmatched. CDR3 region: CASSGPQSGTRSSDTQYF. The CDR3 region has the DNA TGTGCCAGCAGCGGGCCGCAGTCCGGGACTAGGTCCTCAGATACGCAGTATTTT.

This chain uses TRBV7-9 with TRBJ2-3; 8 nucleotides match TRBD1. There are 15 residues in the CDR3. V was clipped by 4 bases and J by 1 base; unmatched bases: 4. CDR1 and CDR2 from the germline V gene are SEHNR and FQNEAQ (reference sequence). CDR3 DNA: TGTGCCAGCAGCTGGTGGACAGGGCGCACAGATACGCAGTATTTT. As protein: CASSWWTGRTDTQYF. Full variable domain (missing parts from reference TRBV7-9 and TRBJ2-3): DTGVSQNPRHKITKRGQNVTFRCDPISEHNRLYWYRQTLGQGPEFLTYFQNEAQLEKSRLLSDRFSAERPKGSFSTLEIQRTEQGDSAMYLCASSWWTGRTDTQYFGPGTRLTVL.

In its sample, this clonotype was seen a few times. The chain joins TRBV6-5 to TRBJ2-5; D ambiguous. The end of the DNA fits TRBJ2-7 better, so the J call may be wrong. From germline, CDR1 is MNHEY and CDR2 SVGAGI. This CDR3 has 13 amino acids. This chain's CDR3 is CASSYSQSYEQYF. CDR3 nucleotide sequence: TGTGCCAGCAGTTACTCTCAGAGCTACGAGCAGTACTTC.

V and J are TRBV2 and TRBJ2-1; TRBD2 might be the D (7 bases). The V and J ends lost 6 bases and 0 bases respectively, with 15 bases between them. This CDR3 region has 16 residues. Germline CDR1 is SNHLY and CDR2 is FYNNEI. The CDR3 sequence: CASREGGRSSYNEQFF. CDR3 coding DNA: TGTGCCAGCAGGGAGGGGGGGCGTAGCTCCTACAATGAGCAGTTCTTC.

The CDR3 region has the DNA TGCAGCGTTGAGGCTCTGTTAGAAGAGACCCAGTACTTC. This codes for CSVEALLEETQYF. The chain carries TRBV29-1 and TRBJ2-5; no clear D. There are 13 residues in the CDR3. The V and J ends lost 3 bases and 3 bases respectively, with 11 bases between them. Germline CDR1 SQVTM, CDR2 ANQGSEA.

With regard to this clonotype: An end of the junction differs from the germline gene, which may be a read error. V is TRBV14 and J is TRBJ2-3; D tentatively reads TRBD1 or TRBD2 (6 bases each). Germline V CDR1 and CDR2: SGHDN, FVKESK. This CDR3 comprises 13 residues. Here the CDR3 reads CASSPWGADAQYF. CDR3 bases: TGTGCCAGCAGCCCCTGGGGGGCAGATGCGCAGTATTTT.

The rearrangement links TRBV30 to TRBJ2-3, with D perhaps TRBD1 or TRBD2 (6 bases each). Germline CDR1 reads GTSNPN; CDR2 reads SVGIG (reference sequence). V was cut by 4 bases and J by 2 bases, with 10 bases left in between. CDR3 length equals 13 residues. CDR3: CAWIGGFTDTQYF. The CDR3 DNA sequence: TGTGCCTGGATCGGGGGCTTCACAGATACGCAGTATTTT.

This sequence joins TRBV29-1 and TRBJ2-7; tentative D call: TRBD1 (5 bases). The CDR3 spans 13 residues. V was cut by 6 bases and J by 0 bases, with 12 bases left in between. The germline V gene encodes CDR1 SQVTM and CDR2 ANQGSEA. The CDR3 loop is CSVQVPPSYEQYF. The CDR3 DNA sequence: TGCAGCGTACAGGTTCCTCCCTCCTACGAGCAGTACTTC.

J is TRBJ2-3 and V is TRBV25-1; D is ambiguous. Trimming took 1 base from V and 8 from J, leaving 10 bases between them. The germline gives CDR1 MGHDK, CDR2 SYGVNS. The CDR3 is made up of 13 amino acids. CDR3 sequence: CASSESGVTTQYF. For the CDR3, the DNA is TGTGCCAGCAGTGAATCTGGGGTAACTACGCAGTATTTT.

This chain links TRBV5-1 with TRBJ2-3; TRBD2 matches at 7 bases. The CDR3 is 16 amino acids. J lost 1 base, V lost 3 bases, and 8 bases had no gene match. CDR1 SGHRS and CDR2 YFSETQ come from the germline V gene. The chain's CDR3 is CASSSFSGPGTDTQYF. For the CDR3, the DNA is TGCGCCAGCAGCTCATTTAGCGGGCCAGGCACAGATACGCAGTATTTT.

This rearrangement joins TRBV14 to TRBJ2-1; 8 bases are shared with TRBD2. The CDR3 runs to 16 residues. Looked up from germline, CDR1 is SGHDN and CDR2 is FVKESK. V was pared by 0 bases and J by 4 bases, with 5 bases of the junction left unmatched. As DNA, the CDR3 is TGTGCCAGCAGCCAAGAGGGACTAGGCGGGTACAATGAGCAGTTCTTC. It specifies CASSQEGLGGYNEQFF.

This clonotype was found a few times. V and J are TRBV29-1 and TRBJ2-7, with 7 bases fitting TRBD2. The germline CDR1 and CDR2 sequences are SQVTM and ANQGSEA. The V and J ends lost 6 bases and 9 bases, in that order; junction bases with no gene match: 8. CDR3 size: 11 residues. CDR3 residues: CSVKSGLGQYF. The CDR3 DNA follows: TGCAGCGTAAAGTCCGGACTAGGGCAGTACTTC.

V gene TRBV28 combines with J gene TRBJ2-1; D call uncertain. CDR3 length: 12 amino acids. V dropped 4 bases and J dropped 8 bases, with 9 bases sitting between them. CDR1 and CDR2 (germline): MDHEN, SYDVKM. The CDR3 DNA sequence: TGTGCCAGCAGTTCTTTTGGCGATGAGCAGTTCTTC. Encoded protein: CASSSFGDEQFF.

This rearrangement joins TRBV28 to TRBJ1-5; the D gene is possibly TRBD1 (6 bases). CDR3 length: 14 amino acids. CDR1 and CDR2 (germline): MDHEN, SYDVKM. V gave up 8 bases and J gave up 7 bases, with 18 bases separating them. Here the CDR3 reads CASLFAGAIQPQHF. The CDR3 region has the DNA TGTGCCAGCCTCTTTGCGGGGGCAATACAGCCCCAGCATTTT.

This sequence joins TRBV28 and TRBJ2-7, with D maybe TRBD2 (7 bases). Germline CDR1 MDHEN, CDR2 SYDVKM. CDR3 length: 16 amino acids. The V end was cut by 7 bases, the J end by 6 bases, with 25 bases between. The CDR3 loop reads CASTNLIGGGAPEQYF. The CDR3, as DNA: TGTGCCAGCACCAATTTGATAGGGGGGGGAGCCCCCGAGCAGTACTTC.